This TCR beta chain was sequenced for a study of blood T cells in healthy people across ages. Study information: With template switching, about one barcoded beta molecule was captured per two T cells.

Primed by a sample-barcoded 5' primer and a J-beta primer mix, a second PCR proceeded for about 7 to 11 cycles. One entry per CDR3 protein results from TCRdb running MiXCR on the 5' RACE reads. The sample holds over 1,500,000 distinct CDR3 sequences, approximately 50% seen once. CDR1 and CDR2 (germline): DFQATT, SNEGSKA (reference sequence). The CDR3 length is 13 residues. The junction had 8 bases not matched to a gene; V was cut back by 3 bases and J by 7 bases. A minimum of 6 micrograms of total RNA was extracted per sample. The clonotype comes from a woman in her forties in good health. Sequenced sample: blood. V usage is TRBV20-1 and J usage is TRBJ1-2, with TRBD1 identical over 7 bases. CDR3 bases: TGCAGTGCTAGTGGACAGGAGGGAGGTGGCTACACCTTC. It specifies CSASGQEGGGYTF.